Presented here are 2 T cell receptor beta chains from one specimen sequenced in a study of cytomegalovirus exposure and HLA in healthy donors (dated by TCRdb to 2017 to 2019). Libraries were constructed by the immunoSEQ multiplex PCR assay. The multiplex PCR relied on a mix of 60 forward primers for TCR Vbeta segments and 13 reverse primers for TCR Jbeta segments. TCRdb retrieved this table from immuneACCESS and kept in-frame rearrangements only. Not all clones are present; in checked studies, unresolved V genes account for under half, and no reason is known for the remainder. Present in this sample are under 150,000 clones, approximately 80% of which were seen just once. The ten largest clonotypes hold about 11% of the sample. The material sequenced was PBMCs. Receptor source: a male donor in good health and CMV-seropositive.

This chain uses TRBV6-4 with TRBJ2-5; 7 bases agree with TRBD1. Germline loops: CDR1 MRHNA, CDR2 SNTAGT. V shed 6 bases and J 2 bases; nucleotides not matched to a gene: 3. CDR3 length equals 13 residues. The CDR3 region is CASSATGQETQYF. The CDR3 nucleotides are TGTGCCAGCAGCGCGACAGGGCAAGAGACCCAGTACTTC.

V is TRBV6-1 and J is TRBJ2-5; 8 nucleotides align to TRBD1. The trim removed 4 bases at V and 1 base at J, leaving 11 bases unmatched. This CDR3 spans 17 amino acids. CDR1 and CDR2 (germline): MNHNS, SASEGT. The CDR3 DNA reads as TGTGCCAGCAGTGTGGACAGGGTATCTTGGGGCCAAGAGACCCAGTACTTC. Protein: CASSVDRVSWGQETQYF.